These 10 T cell receptor beta chains were sequenced from one sample in a study of shared T cell receptors in the human thymus. Repertoires were generated with immunoSEQ multiplex PCR, while TCRdb's copy carries only in-frame clones and drops some. This sample has hundreds of thousands of clones, with more than 70% found just once. In addition, the sample was reused for a study of human thymus T cells.

The sample taken for sequencing was thymocytes. The source is a boy in the first two years of life with a congenital heart defect.

The chain's CDR3 is CASSQVLREMGNEQFF. The CDR3 DNA reads as TGCGCCAGCAGCCAAGTTTTGCGGGAGATGGGTAATGAGCAGTTCTTC. The chain joins TRBV4-1 to TRBJ2-1; 7 bases are shared with TRBD2. The V gene end was trimmed by 1 base and the J gene end by 7 bases; junction bases not matched to a gene: 10. CDR3 length equals 16 residues. Germline CDR1 reads MGHRA; CDR2 reads YSYEKL.

This chain uses TRBV10-3 with TRBJ2-1; 12 bases agree with TRBD2. With V trimmed by 2 bases and J by 5 bases, 13 bases remained unmatched. Germline V gene data show CDR1 as ENHRY and CDR2 as SYGVKD. This CDR3 contains 19 residues. CDR3: CAISEGLAGTVIYDNEQFF. DNA of the CDR3: TGTGCCATCAGTGAGGGACTAGCGGGGACGGTTATTTACGACAATGAGCAGTTCTTC.

V gene TRBV6-5 combines with J gene TRBJ1-1; 7 bases match TRBD1. Germline CDR1 and CDR2: MNHEY and SVGAGI. There are 12 residues in the CDR3. J was trimmed by 6 bases and V by 5 bases; bases with no gene match: 3. This chain's CDR3 is CASSQGDSEAFF. The DNA for the CDR3 is TGTGCCAGCAGTCAGGGGGACTCTGAAGCTTTCTTT.

This chain links TRBV4-3 with TRBJ2-1, with D tentatively TRBD1 (5 bases). V was shortened by 3 bases and J by 7 bases, with 13 bases between the two germline ends. The germline V gene has CDR1 LGHNA and CDR2 YSLEER. The CDR3 is 14 amino acids. The CDR3 loop reads CASSHVWGGNEQFF. As DNA, the CDR3 is TGCGCCAGCAGCCACGTATGGGGCGGTAATGAGCAGTTCTTC.

This clone has a single count. The chain links TRBV6-1 to TRBJ1-1, with D perhaps TRBD1 (5 bases). Germline loops: CDR1 MNHNS, CDR2 SASEGT. The CDR3 runs to 20 residues. Trimming removed 2 bases at V and 1 base at J, with 26 bases between. The chain's CDR3 is CASSEKGCRGGRRRNTEAFF. DNA for the CDR3: TGTGCCAGCAGTGAAAAGGGGTGTAGGGGCGGTCGGCGGAGGAACACTGAAGCTTTCTTT.

The rearrangement uses TRBV7-9 and TRBJ2-1, with D unresolved. There are 15 residues in the CDR3. Germline-derived CDR1 and CDR2 are SEHNR and FQNEAQ (reference sequence). V was shortened by 0 bases and J by 5 bases, with 11 bases between the two germline ends. CDR3 residues: CASSLANGRNNEQFF. As DNA, the CDR3 is TGTGCCAGCAGCTTAGCGAATGGGCGAAACAATGAGCAGTTCTTC.

This chain joins TRBV6-4 and TRBJ2-3, with D possibly TRBD2 on 5 matching bases. V was shortened by 3 bases and J by 8 bases, with 12 bases between the two germline ends. CDR1 is MRHNA and CDR2 is SNTAGT in the germline V gene. The length of the CDR3 is 13 residues. DNA for the CDR3: TGTGCCAGCAGTGAAGGGATAGAGGGTACGCAGTATTTT. It specifies CASSEGIEGTQYF.

The genes are TRBV7-2 and TRBJ2-3; TRBD2 agrees at 9 bases. Germline CDR1 and CDR2: SGHTA and FQGNSA. CDR3 size: 19 residues. Losses at the gene ends were 4 bases for V and 2 bases for J; bases not matched to a gene: 16. For the CDR3, the DNA is TGTGCCAGCAGCTACCCAGGGTCTTCGGGCGGGGGGGTCACAGATACGCAGTATTTT. This translates into CASSYPGSSGGGVTDTQYF.

The chain joins TRBV9 to TRBJ2-3; D is possibly TRBD1 (5 bases). The CDR3 length is 15 residues. Germline V gene lookup returns CDR1 SGDLS and CDR2 YYNGEE. Trimming took off 6 bases at V and 1 base at J, with 15 bases between the two ends. CDR3: CASTDLEGGTDTQYF. The CDR3, as DNA: TGTGCCAGCACCGACCTGGAAGGGGGCACAGATACGCAGTATTTT.

In nucleotides, the CDR3 is TGTGCCAGCAGCCAAGAGAACCAGCGGGGGGACAAAAACATTCAGTACTTC. This gives the protein CASSQENQRGDKNIQYF. This chain links TRBV14 with TRBJ2-4; 9 nucleotides agree with TRBD2. Trimming cost V 0 bases and J 3 bases; bases outside gene matches: 6. This CDR3 is built from 17 residues. Germline assignment: CDR1 SGHDN and CDR2 FVKESK.